The next 10 T cell receptor beta chains were all read from a single sample in a study of Graves' ophthalmopathy and Graves' hyperthyroidism. The authors amplified TCR beta CDR3 regions from RNA transcripts. The authors performed first-round RT-PCR with HTBI primers and then a second-round multiplex PCR. One entry per CDR3 protein results from TCRdb running MiXCR on the multiplex PCR reads. The sample has under 350,000 distinct CDR3 sequences; 17% are singletons. The sample consisted of peripheral blood. These receptors came from an adult man with Graves' ophthalmopathy.

The chain has TRBV24-1 and TRBJ2-7; 8 bases map to TRBD1. Germline V CDR1 and CDR2: KGHDR, SFDVKD. The J segment lost 11 bases and the V segment lost 2 bases, leaving 4 bases of the junction unmatched. This CDR3 has 12 residues. The CDR3 spells CATSDSDREKYF. CDR3 in DNA: TGTGCCACCAGTGATTCGGACAGGGAGAAGTACTTC.

This clonotype came up many times. The CDR3 coding sequence is TGTGCCAGCAGCTTAATAGGGGCGGGAGACGGTTACGAGCAGTACTTC. Its protein is CASSLIGAGDGYEQYF. This chain uses TRBV7-3 with TRBJ2-7; 7 positions agree with TRBD2. The CDR3 contains 16 residues. J lost 4 bases, V lost 1 base, and 10 bases had no gene match. Germline V gene lookup returns CDR1 SGHTA and CDR2 FQGTGA.

This clonotype was recorded at least ten times. The CDR3 loop is CAWSVRTGAVEQYF. In nucleotides, the CDR3 is TGTGCCTGGAGTGTACGGACAGGGGCGGTCGAGCAGTACTTC. This chain links TRBV30 with TRBJ2-7; 9 bases line up with TRBD1. The CDR3 extends over 14 amino acids. Germline lookup yields CDR1 GTSNPN and CDR2 SVGIG (reference sequence). V lost 0 bases to trimming and J lost 6 bases; unmatched junction nucleotides: 6.

This clonotype has at least ten counts. The chain couples TRBV12-3 or TRBV12-4 to TRBJ2-7, with D possibly being TRBD1 (5 bases). This CDR3 spans 13 amino acids. V was shortened by 5 bases and J by 3 bases, with 11 bases between the two germline ends. In nucleotides, the CDR3 is TGTGCCAGCAGTAGAAACAGGTTCTACGAGCAGTACTTC. It yields the protein CASSRNRFYEQYF.

The table lists this clonotype with many counts. This chain links TRBV6-5 with TRBJ1-2, with 9 bases identical to TRBD1. The junction had 10 bases not matched to a gene; V was cut back by 5 bases and J by 3 bases. This CDR3 comprises 16 residues. Germline V CDR1 and CDR2: MNHEY, SVGAGI. The chain's CDR3 is CASSPHGTGPHYGYTF. CDR3 sequence (DNA): TGTGCCAGCAGTCCCCATGGGACAGGGCCCCACTATGGCTACACCTTC.

This clonotype was recorded only once. The chain links TRBV28 to TRBJ2-5; TRBD2 aligns across 8 bases. The CDR3 length is 15 residues. CDR1 and CDR2 from the germline V gene are MDHEN and SYDVKM. V gave up 6 bases and J gave up 2 bases; unmatched junction bases: 8. The DNA of the CDR3 is TGTGCCAGCAGGGGAGCGGGAGAAGGTCAAGAGACCCAGTACTTC. Translation gives CASRGAGEGQETQYF.

This clonotype has only a few counts. V gene TRBV19 combines with J gene TRBJ1-1; 8 nucleotides align to TRBD1. The V and J ends lost 6 bases and 8 bases, in that order; junction bases with no gene match: 5. Germline CDR1 is LNHDA and CDR2 is SQIVND (reference sequence). This CDR3 is 12 amino acids long. The DNA of the CDR3 is TGTGCCAGTAGCACCGACAGGGGAGAAGCTTTCTTT. Amino acids: CASSTDRGEAFF.

Many counts were recorded for this clonotype. The chain couples TRBV6-5 to TRBJ1-1, with D unclear. CDR1 is MNHEY and CDR2 is SVGAGI in the germline V gene. With 3 bases removed from V and 3 bases from J, the gap between germline ends came to 8 bases. The CDR3 length is 13 residues. DNA for the CDR3: TGTGCCAGCAGTTATAAGCGGGACACTGAAGCTTTCTTT. Amino acid sequence: CASSYKRDTEAFF.

This clonotype was counted at least ten times. This CDR3 reads CASNGGYTEAFF. The DNA of the CDR3 is TGTGCCAGCAATGGCGGGTACACTGAAGCTTTCTTT. The chain has TRBV6-1 and TRBJ1-1; no clear D. This CDR3 comprises 12 residues. The V gene's germline CDR1 is MNHNS and CDR2 SASEGT. Trimming took 7 bases from V and 3 from J, leaving 9 bases between them.

This clonotype was found many times. This chain connects TRBV24-1 to TRBJ1-5; 8 bases map to TRBD1. The V gene end was trimmed by 2 bases and the J gene end by 1 base; junction bases not matched to a gene: 0. The CDR3 extends over 15 amino acids. Germline assignment: CDR1 KGHDR and CDR2 SFDVKD. This CDR3 reads CATSDSGGSNQPQHF. As DNA, the CDR3 is TGTGCCACCAGTGATTCAGGGGGCAGCAATCAGCCCCAGCATTTT.